A selection of T cell receptor beta chains follows, all from one sample in a study of Ad26.COV2.S vaccination and SARS-CoV-2 variants. The table came from immunoSEQ multiplex PCR; TCRdb's copy has only in-frame clones and leaves some out. The sample carries hundreds of thousands of clones, 83% recorded once. The input for sequencing was peripheral blood, taken in a trial of Ad26.COV2.S vaccine versus placebo. The receptors stem from a person between 18 and 59 years old who received the Ad26.COV2.S COVID-19 vaccine or a placebo. Each CDR3 is given with its conserved first and last residue. A D gene is named only where the DNA matches it firmly. Clone size is shown for a subset of rows, as once, few, many or a class of expanded clone.

abundance: once; v_gene: TRBV24-1; d_gene: .; j_gene: TRBJ2-2; CDR3nt: TGTGCCACCAGCGGGGGGCGCGAGCGAACTGGCCGGGAGCTGTTTTTT; CDR3aa: CATSGGRERTGRELFF
abundance: .; v_gene: TRBV5-6; d_gene: .; j_gene: TRBJ1-6; CDR3nt: TGTGCCAGCAGCTTACGGGGCTCTTATAATTCACCCCTCCACTTT; CDR3aa: CASSLRGSYNSPLHF
abundance: .; v_gene: TRBV4-1; d_gene: .; j_gene: TRBJ2-7; CDR3nt: TGCGCCAGCAGCCAAGTCTCACGGGTCGTTACCTACGAGCAGTACTTC; CDR3aa: CASSQVSRVVTYEQYF
abundance: .; v_gene: TRBV7-9; d_gene: TRBD1; j_gene: TRBJ1-1; CDR3nt: TGTGCCAGCAGCCCCTGGACAGGGCAAACTGAAGCTTTCTTT; CDR3aa: CASSPWTGQTEAFF
abundance: .; v_gene: TRBV9; d_gene: .; j_gene: TRBJ1-1; CDR3nt: TGTGCCAGCAGCGTAGGACCCGGGAAGAACACTGAAGCTTTCTTT; CDR3aa: CASSVGPGKNTEAFF
abundance: .; v_gene: TRBV13; d_gene: TRBD2; j_gene: TRBJ2-2; CDR3nt: TGTGCCAGCAGCTTAGACAGCGGGAGGGCCGATTACACCGGGGAGCTGTTTTTT; CDR3aa: CASSLDSGRADYTGELFF
abundance: once; v_gene: TRBV7-9; d_gene: .; j_gene: TRBJ2-7; CDR3nt: TGTGCCAGCAGTCGCGAGTTTGACGAGCAGTACTTC; CDR3aa: CASSREFDEQYF
abundance: .; v_gene: TRBV5-1; d_gene: TRBD1; j_gene: TRBJ1-1; CDR3nt: TGCGCCAGCAGCTTGGAGGCAGGGGGTACTGAAGCTTTCTTT; CDR3aa: CASSLEAGGTEAFF
abundance: .; v_gene: TRBV7-2; d_gene: .; j_gene: TRBJ2-1; CDR3nt: TGTGCCAGCAGCTTAGGTCGGGCGGAGGACCAGTTCTTC; CDR3aa: CASSLGRAEDQFF
abundance: few; v_gene: TRBV29-1; d_gene: .; j_gene: TRBJ1-1; CDR3nt: TGCAGCGCGGACAGTAACACTGAAGCTTTCTTT; CDR3aa: CSADSNTEAFF
abundance: .; v_gene: TRBV4-3; d_gene: TRBD1; j_gene: TRBJ1-2; CDR3nt: TGCGCCAGCAGCCAAGATCGCATAGGGACAGACATCTCCTATGGCTACACCTTC; CDR3aa: CASSQDRIGTDISYGYTF
abundance: .; v_gene: TRBV24-1; d_gene: .; j_gene: TRBJ2-4; CDR3nt: TGTGCCACCAGTGATAGCGGGCAGGACAAAAACATTCAGTACTTC; CDR3aa: CATSDSGQDKNIQYF
abundance: .; v_gene: TRBV5-4; d_gene: .; j_gene: TRBJ2-1; CDR3nt: TGTGCCAGTTCTCGGGAACCCTCTGACAATGAGCAGTTCTTC; CDR3aa: CASSREPSDNEQFF
abundance: .; v_gene: TRBV6-4; d_gene: TRBD2; j_gene: TRBJ2-7; CDR3nt: TGTGCCAGCAGTCTTACGGGACTACATACCTACGAGCAGTACTTC; CDR3aa: CASSLTGLHTYEQYF
abundance: .; v_gene: TRBV6-5; d_gene: .; j_gene: TRBJ1-2; CDR3nt: TGTGCCAGCAGGGGGAAAATGGGGGCCGACTATGGCTACACCTTC; CDR3aa: CASRGKMGADYGYTF
abundance: few; v_gene: TRBV6-6; d_gene: TRBD1; j_gene: TRBJ1-2; CDR3nt: TGTGCCAGCAGTCGCGGGACAGGGGGCGCCTCGACAGGCTACACCTTC; CDR3aa: CASSRGTGGASTGYTF
abundance: .; v_gene: TRBV18; d_gene: .; j_gene: TRBJ1-6; CDR3nt: TGTGCCAGCTCACCCCAGGGTTCGGGTTATGGTTCACCCCTCCACTTT; CDR3aa: CASSPQGSGYGSPLHF
abundance: .; v_gene: TRBV12-5; d_gene: .; j_gene: TRBJ1-1; CDR3nt: TGTGCTAGTGGTTTGGACCGAGGGGGAAACACTGAAGCTTTCTTT; CDR3aa: CASGLDRGGNTEAFF